This T cell receptor beta chain was observed in a study of beta chain features in type 1 diabetes. Study observations and caveats: All four CD4+ subsets from Type 1 diabetes patients carried moderately but significantly shorter TCRB CDR3s. Cells that show high TCR expression could be over-represented by cDNA sequencing. Across patients, naive, central memory and Treg TCRB repertoires exhibited apparently greater similarity than was observed across healthy donors. Fewer junction insertions and more nucleotide deletions appeared in type 1 diabetes patients.

Staining for CD45RO/CCR7/CD25/CD127/CD95/CD27 allowed sorting of CD4+ naive, central memory, regulatory and stem cell-like memory cells. The CDR3 loop spans 15 amino acids. The V end lost 0 bases, the J end lost 5 bases, and 14 bases lay between the germline ends. Germline assignment: CDR1 SGHTA and CDR2 FQGNSA. The whole isolated RNA underwent reverse transcription, so sequencing captured expressed TCRB transcripts. This table comes from immunoSEQ multiplex PCR, and its TCRdb copy is limited to in-frame clones, with some not included. Among 500,000 to 650,000 clones listed, 9.5% to 15% were seen once. With regard to this clone: Its antigen is unidentified.

Material for sequencing was naive CD4+ T cells from blood. The chain couples TRBV7-2 to TRBJ2-7, with a tentative D call TRBD1 (5 bases). This receptor was identified in a man aged 30 to 45 with type 1 diabetes. CDR3 sequence (DNA): TGTGCCAGCAGCTTAGCGAGGACCAAGGGGAACGAGCAGTACTTC. This gives the protein CASSLARTKGNEQYF.